Listed here are 24 T cell receptor beta chains from one sample, sequenced in a study of T cells in Graves' hyperthyroidism and ophthalmopathy. RNA transcripts were the template for amplifying TCR beta CDR3 regions. The study used the HTBI primer set for a first-round RT-PCR of the TCR CDR3. Via MiXCR, TCRdb re-called the multiplex PCR reads, giving one row per CDR3 protein. The top ten hold 6% to 8% of the sample, which has under 350,000 distinct CDR3 sequences, approximately 12% seen once. The sample comprised blood. Receptor source: a woman in her twenties or thirties with Graves' hyperthyroidism that later progressed to Graves' ophthalmopathy.

This clonotype appeared once. The chain is built from TRBV5-6 and TRBJ2-2; unclear D gene. The CDR3 loop spans 16 amino acids. With 3 bases removed from V and 6 bases from J, the gap between germline ends came to 18 bases. Germline CDR1 is SGHDT and CDR2 is YYEEEE. DNA of the CDR3: TGTGCCAGCAGCTATACGATCCAACTCGAACCCGGGGAGCTGTTTTTT. Its translation: CASSYTIQLEPGELFF.

This clonotype was detected ten times or more. The chain links TRBV5-1 to TRBJ2-7, with 9 bases matching TRBD2. The CDR3 has 15 residues. Germline lookup yields CDR1 SGHRS and CDR2 YFSETQ. The V segment lost 0 bases and the J segment 4 bases; nucleotides outside the gene matches: 5. CDR3 sequence: CASSLALAGTYEQYF. CDR3 coding DNA: TGCGCCAGCAGCTTGGCCCTAGCGGGAACGTACGAGCAGTACTTC.

The chain joins TRBV29-1 to TRBJ2-1; D might be TRBD1 (5 bases). CDR3 length: 14 amino acids. Trimming shortened V by 5 bases and J by 1 base, and 12 bases separated the two germline ends. The germline V gene encodes CDR1 SQVTM and CDR2 ANQGSEA. CDR3 DNA sequence: TGCAGCGTTCTTAATGCAGGGTCCTACAATGAGCAGTTCTTC. Translating it yields CSVLNAGSYNEQFF.

This clonotype was seen at least ten times. This CDR3 is CASSLGQGWEQYF. Here the CDR3 DNA reads TGTGCCAGCAGCTTAGGACAGGGGTGGGAGCAGTACTTC. The chain uses TRBV7-6 and TRBJ2-7; 8 bases fit TRBD1. Germline CDR1 SGHVS, CDR2 FNYEAQ. CDR3 length: 13 amino acids. V shed 1 base, J shed 7 bases, and the junction held 3 bases outside the gene matches.

This clonotype was recorded a few times. The CDR3 DNA is TGTGCCATCAGTGAGCTCTGGGCGGCGGACAAGGAGGATACGCAGTATTTT. Protein: CAISELWAADKEDTQYF. The chain combines TRBV10-3 with TRBJ2-3; a weak D match, TRBD1 (5 bases). The ends were cut back, 2 bases at V and 6 bases at J, with 21 bases in the middle. Per the germline V gene, CDR1 is ENHRY and CDR2 is SYGVKD. The length of the CDR3 is 17 residues.

This clonotype has ten or more counts. This chain links TRBV6-2 or TRBV6-3 with TRBJ2-1; 8 bases match TRBD2. The V segment lost 5 bases and the J segment 1 base; nucleotides outside the gene matches: 7. The CDR3 is 16 amino acids. The V gene's germline CDR1 is MNHEY and CDR2 SVGEGT. CDR3 DNA sequence: TGTGCCAGCAGTCCCTTGGGCGGGAGGTCCTACAATGAGCAGTTCTTC. Its translation: CASSPLGGRSYNEQFF.

This clonotype has ten or more counts. The V and J genes are TRBV6-2 or TRBV6-3 and TRBJ2-1; D is perhaps TRBD1 or TRBD2 (5 bases each). The CDR3 extends over 12 amino acids. From germline, CDR1 is MNHEY and CDR2 SVGEGT. V dropped 4 bases and J dropped 7 bases, with 8 bases sitting between them. The CDR3 region has the DNA TGTGCCAGCAGTTTTTGGGGGAATGAGCAGTTCTTC. Translating gives CASSFWGNEQFF.

This clonotype was picked up a small number of times. The V call is TRBV2, the J call TRBJ1-6; no firm D call. CDR1 SNHLY and CDR2 FYNNEI come from the germline V gene. The CDR3 is made up of 15 amino acids. The V end lost 0 bases, the J end lost 9 bases, and 12 bases lay between the germline ends. The CDR3 DNA reads as TGTGCCAGCAGTGAAGCCGAGGTAGGAGGTTCACCCCTCCACTTT. It encodes CASSEAEVGGSPLHF. Full variable domain (remainder filled in from reference TRBV2 and TRBJ1-6): EPEVTQTPSHQVTQMGQEVILRCVPISNHLYFYWYRQILGQKVEFLVSFYNNEISEKSEIFDDQFSVERPDGSNFTLKIRSTKLEDSAMYFCASSEAEVGGSPLHFGNGTRLTVT.

V gene TRBV7-2 combines with J gene TRBJ2-2; TRBD2 aligns across 7 bases. CDR1 is SGHTA and CDR2 is FQGNSA in the germline V gene. V shed 10 bases, J shed 5 bases, and the junction held 16 bases outside the gene matches. The CDR3 consists of 16 residues. CDR3 sequence reads: CATSEPLARFTGELFF. CDR3 nucleotides: TGTGCCACCAGTGAGCCACTAGCGCGGTTTACCGGGGAGCTGTTTTTT.

This clonotype turned up a few times. The chain is built from TRBV20-1 and TRBJ1-1; D gene uncertain. The germline gives CDR1 DFQATT, CDR2 SNEGSKA (reference sequence). V shed 7 bases and J shed 1 base, with 7 bases lying between them. This CDR3 contains 11 residues. The CDR3 region has the DNA TGCAGTGGTTACAGGAACACTGAAGCTTTCTTT. Its protein is CSGYRNTEAFF.

At least ten counts were recorded for this clonotype. J is TRBJ2-7 and V is TRBV27; D possibly matches TRBD1 or TRBD2 (5 bases each). Per the germline V gene, CDR1 is MNHEY and CDR2 is SMNVEV (reference sequence). The CDR3 totals 13 residues. With 7 bases removed from V and 4 bases from J, the gap between germline ends came to 14 bases. CDR3 nucleotides: TGTGCCAGCATGGGACGGGGCTTTTACGAGCAGTACTTC. It specifies CASMGRGFYEQYF.

Concerning this clonotype itself: The junction differs from germline at one of its ends, possibly a read error. The J gene is TRBJ1-2, the V gene TRBV3-1; 7 bases are shared with TRBD1. The CDR3 is made up of 14 amino acids. Germline V CDR1 and CDR2: LGHDT, YNNKEL (reference sequence). CDR3 bases: TGTGCCAGCAGCTCCCGACAGGGTGGCTATAGCTACACCTTC. It is translated as CASSSRQGGYSYTF.

This clonotype was seen many times. The chain recombines TRBV20-1 with TRBJ2-7; unclear D gene. Per germline, CDR1 DFQATT and CDR2 SNEGSKA (reference sequence). The V gene lost 2 bases and the J gene lost 6 bases, with 11 bases spanning the gap. The length of the CDR3 is 12 residues. CDR3 residues: CSARSTSFEQYF. CDR3 bases: TGCAGTGCTAGAAGTACCAGCTTCGAGCAGTACTTC.

The sample holds many counts of this clonotype. The chain is built from TRBV28 and TRBJ2-3; either TRBD1 or TRBD2 may fit D (5 bases each). Germline values: CDR1 MDHEN, CDR2 SYDVKM. The germline V and J ends were trimmed by 8 bases and 2 bases, with 14 bases remaining between them. The CDR3 is 14 residues long. The CDR3 here is CASLAGTTTDTQYF. As DNA, the CDR3 is TGTGCCAGCCTAGCCGGGACCACCACAGATACGCAGTATTTT.

This clonotype was found many times. The CDR3: CAWSVGVPASEQYF. The DNA of the CDR3 is TGTGCCTGGAGTGTGGGAGTACCCGCGAGCGAGCAGTACTTC. V usage is TRBV30 and J usage is TRBJ2-7, with TRBD2 as a possible D gene (5 bases). Trimming took 0 bases from V and 6 from J, leaving 15 bases between them. The CDR3 has 14 residues. The germline CDR1 and CDR2 sequences are GTSNPN and SVGIG (reference sequence). Full variable domain (outside the CDR3, taken from reference TRBV30 and TRBJ2-7): SQTIHQWPATLVQPVGSPLSLECTVEGTSNPNLYWYRQAAGRGLQLLFYSVGIGQISSEVPQNLSASRPQDRQFILSSKKLLLSDSGFYLCAWSVGVPASEQYFGPGTRLTVT.

Only a few counts were recorded for this clonotype. The genes are TRBV5-6 and TRBJ2-3; D call uncertain. Germline values: CDR1 SGHDT, CDR2 YYEEEE. This CDR3 spans 12 amino acids. Trimming took off 1 base at V and 11 bases at J, with 11 bases between the two ends. This CDR3 reads CASSLLSAGQYF. The DNA for the CDR3 is TGTGCCAGCAGCTTGCTCAGCGCCGGGCAGTATTTT.

This clonotype was recorded a few times. The V gene is TRBV9, the J gene TRBJ1-2, with 7 bases matching TRBD1. Germline-derived CDR1 and CDR2 are SGDLS and YYNGEE. V gave up 3 bases and J gave up 8 bases; unmatched junction bases: 10. The CDR3 is made up of 14 amino acids. The CDR3 spells CASSETSGGLGYTF. In DNA, the CDR3 is TGTGCCAGCAGCGAGACCTCAGGGGGGCTAGGCTACACCTTC.

For this clonotype: This may stem from a read error, because a much larger clone lies one nucleotide away. The genes are TRBV29-1 and TRBJ1-2; no definite D call. The CDR3 is 13 residues long. Germline V lookup: CDR1 SQVTM, CDR2 ANQGSEA. The chain's CDR3 is CCVEWVSYYGYTF. The CDR3 DNA follows: TGCTGCGTTGAATGGGTTTCTTACTATGGCTACACCTTC.

The chain links TRBV4-3 to TRBJ1-4; D is unclear. V dropped 0 bases and J dropped 8 bases, with 10 bases sitting between them. The CDR3 loop spans 14 amino acids. CDR1 and CDR2 (germline): LGHNA, YSLEER. The CDR3 spells CASSQDSLGEKLFF. CDR3 coding DNA: TGCGCCAGCAGCCAAGATTCCCTAGGGGAAAAACTGTTTTTT.

This sequence joins TRBV19 and TRBJ1-1, with D unresolved. CDR1 is LNHDA and CDR2 is SQIVND in the germline V gene (reference sequence). V gave up 3 bases and J gave up 4 bases, with 9 bases separating them. CDR3 length: 13 amino acids. CDR3 in amino acids: CASSIAQSTEAFF. CDR3 nucleotides: TGTGCCAGTAGTATTGCGCAGTCCACTGAAGCTTTCTTT.

This clonotype has a count of ten or more. This chain links TRBV7-2 with TRBJ1-5; perhaps TRBD1 as D (5 bases). This CDR3 comprises 15 residues. V dropped 3 bases and J dropped 1 base, with 10 bases sitting between them. The germline V gene encodes CDR1 SGHTA and CDR2 FQGNSA. CDR3 in DNA: TGTGCCAGCAGCTTTGTTGCAGGGAGCAATCAGCCCCAGCATTTT. The encoded protein is CASSFVAGSNQPQHF.

In this sample, this clonotype turned up a few times. The chain combines TRBV11-3 with TRBJ2-4; D not resolved. In germline, CDR1 is SGHNT, CDR2 YENEEA. Deletions cut 5 bases from V and 9 bases from J, with 20 bases between. There are 15 residues in the CDR3. The CDR3 sequence is CASSPRRYDKSIQYF. The CDR3 bases are TGTGCCAGCAGCCCCCGAAGATACGATAAGAGCATTCAGTACTTC.

This clonotype was seen many times. For the CDR3, the DNA is TGCAGTGCTAGAAGTACTAGCGTACAGACCCAGTACTTC. It codes for CSARSTSVQTQYF. The chain is built from TRBV20-1 and TRBJ2-5, with 7 nucleotides matching TRBD2. CDR1 DFQATT and CDR2 SNEGSKA come from the germline V gene (reference sequence). The V segment lost 2 bases and the J segment 6 bases; nucleotides outside the gene matches: 6. This CDR3 comprises 13 residues.

This clonotype was observed many times. This chain links TRBV30 with TRBJ1-5; no clear D gene. CDR1 and CDR2 (germline): GTSNPN, SVGIG (reference sequence). Trimming stripped 4 bases from V and 6 bases from J, with 13 bases between. The CDR3 covers 13 residues. CDR3 amino acids: CAWNEGLGQPQHF. The CDR3 region has the DNA TGTGCCTGGAACGAGGGCTTGGGTCAGCCCCAGCATTTT. The whole variable domain, filled in from reference TRBV30 and TRBJ1-5, reads SQTIHQWPATLVQPVGSPLSLECTVEGTSNPNLYWYRQAAGRGLQLLFYSVGIGQISSEVPQNLSASRPQDRQFILSSKKLLLSDSGFYLCAWNEGLGQPQHFGDGTRLSIL.